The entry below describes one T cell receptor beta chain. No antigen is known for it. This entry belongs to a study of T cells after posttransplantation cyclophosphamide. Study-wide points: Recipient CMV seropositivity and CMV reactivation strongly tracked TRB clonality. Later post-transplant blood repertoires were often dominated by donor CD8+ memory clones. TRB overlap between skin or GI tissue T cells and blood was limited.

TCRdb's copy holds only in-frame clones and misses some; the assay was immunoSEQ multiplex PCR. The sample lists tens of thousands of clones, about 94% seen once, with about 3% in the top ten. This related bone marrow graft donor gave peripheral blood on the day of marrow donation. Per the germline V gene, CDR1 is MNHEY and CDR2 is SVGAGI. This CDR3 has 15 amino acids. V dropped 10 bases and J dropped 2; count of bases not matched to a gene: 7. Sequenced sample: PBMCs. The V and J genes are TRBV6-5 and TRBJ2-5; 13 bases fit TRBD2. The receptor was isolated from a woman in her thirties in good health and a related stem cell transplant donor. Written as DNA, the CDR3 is TGTGCCACCAGGACTAGCGGGGGAGCTCAAGAGACCCAGTACTTC. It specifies CATRTSGGAQETQYF.